Listed below are T cell receptor beta chains from one sample, sequenced in a study of cytomegalovirus exposure and HLA in healthy donors. The data were produced by immunoSEQ multiplex PCR, yet TCRdb's version contains in-frame clones alone and is incomplete. The sample has approximately 170,000 clones; 81% are singletons. Sequencing was performed on PBMCs. These receptors were taken from a man aged 45-65 years in good health and CMV-seropositive. The conserved cysteine and the conserved F or W are not part of the CDR3 here. Only part of the rows carry a size: once, few, many, or a class if the clone is expanded.

TRBV6-6	-	-	ASSYGGTLPSYEQY
TRBV2	TRBJ2-5	-	ASRMTSGQETQY
TRBV9	TRBJ2-1	-	ASSVEIAGGGNEQF
TRBV5-1	TRBJ2-3	-	ASSAGTSGSGTDTQY
TRBV28	TRBJ1-5	-	ASSLYGRGNQPQH
TRBV6-5	TRBJ2-1	-	ASSTGWNEQF
TRBV5-4	TRBJ2-3	-	ASSLDRGTDTQY
TRBV28	TRBJ1-6	-	ASSSYRALNSPLH
TRBV14	TRBJ2-4	-	ASSHRGAKNIQY
TRBV6-5	TRBJ1-2	-	ASSYGSGDGYT
TRBV11-2	TRBJ1-2	-	ASSLTLEGDGYT
TRBV30	TRBJ2-7	-	AWSVDAGSYEQY
TRBV19	TRBJ1-1	-	ASSTANRGRQLNTEAF
TRBV11-2	TRBJ2-4	few	ASTPGRHLNIQY
TRBV28	TRBJ1-1	once	ASSFEQTHTEAF
TRBV27	TRBJ2-3	few	ASSLWLAGGRDTQY
TRBV12-2	TRBJ2-5	-	ASRFGTSSQETQY
TRBV27	TRBJ1-2	once	ASSSQRTTGTYGYT
TRBV6-6	TRBJ1-5	-	ASSPPGQRNQPQH
TRBV6-1	TRBJ1-6	-	ASSEQGSSYNSPLH
TRBV5-6	TRBJ1-2	once	ASSLAGGLGYT
TRBV4-1	TRBJ2-1	-	ASSQTSGGGNEQF
TRBV2	TRBJ2-3	-	ASSESSGGSDTQY
TRBV9	TRBJ2-5	-	ASSVGDRGAETQY
TRBV29-1	TRBJ2-1	-	SAALSGSSRNEQF
TRBV5-5	-	once	ASTSRRDRVTYEQY
TRBV11-2	TRBJ1-2	-	ASSDRRPYGYT
TRBV28	TRBJ2-1	-	ASSDRGSEQF
TRBV15	TRBJ2-7	-	ATSRGRGQGGEQY
TRBV28	TRBJ2-7	-	ASRGGKGLAGNYEQY
TRBV4-1	TRBJ2-7	-	ASSKAVRLNSSYEQY
TRBV27	TRBJ2-1	-	ASNITGTTAVNEQF
TRBV5-1	TRBJ1-1	-	ASRTGSTEAF
TRBV7-2	TRBJ2-1	-	ASSLAGQGAGNEQF
TRBV28	TRBJ2-5	-	ASTPGGGEETQY
TRBV27	TRBJ2-5	-	ASRPGTAPKETQY
TRBV10-3	TRBJ2-3	-	AISEWVDRGDTQY
TRBV7-9	TRBJ1-2	-	ASSPGDRRGYT
TRBV30	TRBJ2-4	once	AWSWGGSAGAKNIQY
TRBV9	TRBJ2-2	-	ASSVETGSNTGELF
TRBV10-3	TRBJ1-1	-	AIRGTTEAF
TRBV5-1	TRBJ1-1	-	ASSWGTGGAEAF
TRBV19	TRBJ2-5	-	ASSREFQETQY
TRBV28	TRBJ2-7	once	ASSLPPGAVTSYEQY